The rows below give T cell receptor beta chains drawn from one sample of a study of response to subunit inactivated influenza vaccine. Via MiXCR, TCRdb re-called the RT-PCR reads, giving one row per CDR3 protein. The sample holds about 620,000 distinct CDR3 sequences, around 10% seen once. The same data also contributed to another study, on T cells expressing NK-cell markers.

This specimen consisted of PBMCs from blood, obtained on the day of vaccination. These receptors were obtained from a man aged 45 to 65 who received an inactivated influenza vaccine. Both conserved end residues are part of each CDR3. D genes are given only for firm matches. Clone sizes are given selectively: once, few, many, or a class where the clone is expanded.

d_gene,j_gene,v_gene,abundance,CDR3aa,CDR3nt
.,TRBJ1-2,TRBV12-3/TRBV12-4,few,CASSVTEGPYGYTF,TGTGCCAGCAGCGTCACGGAGGGGCCCTATGGCTACACCTTC
TRBD1,TRBJ2-3,TRBV11-2,few,CASSWGDRGRSRFTDTQYF,TGTGCCAGCAGCTGGGGGGACAGGGGGAGATCCAGGTTCACAGATACGCAGTATTTT
.,TRBJ1-2,TRBV7-8,.,CASSLAEGLYGYTF,TGTGCCAGCAGCTTAGCGGAGGGTCTCTATGGCTACACCTTC
.,TRBJ2-1,TRBV20-1,.,CSAPGTSYNEQFF,TGCAGTGCTCCCGGGACCTCGTACAATGAGCAGTTCTTC
.,TRBJ1-3,TRBV9,.,CASSVGGPGNTIYF,TGTGCCAGCAGCGTAGGGGGGCCTGGAAACACCATATATTTT
.,TRBJ2-7,TRBV12-3/TRBV12-4,.,CASSLEGAIEQYF,TGTGCCAGCAGTTTAGAAGGAGCGATCGAGCAGTACTTC
.,TRBJ1-3,TRBV6-5,many,CASSYGSGNTIYF,TGTGCCAGCAGTTACGGGTCTGGAAACACCATATATTTT
.,TRBJ2-1,TRBV3-1,.,CASSQVIVLGGEQFF,TGTGCCAGCAGCCAAGTAATCGTTTTAGGGGGTGAGCAGTTCTTC
.,TRBJ2-2,TRBV7-8,.,CASSLASGVGLNTGELFF,TGTGCCAGCAGCTTAGCATCCGGGGTCGGCTTGAACACCGGGGAGCTGTTTTTT
TRBD1,TRBJ2-4,TRBV7-2,few,CASSLGQFKNIQYF,TGTGCCAGCAGCCTGGGACAGTTCAAAAACATTCAGTACTTC
TRBD1,TRBJ1-2,TRBV7-9,many,CASSWTGWDGYTF,TGTGCCAGCAGCTGGACAGGGTGGGATGGCTACACCTTC
TRBD2,TRBJ2-1,TRBV24-1,few,CATSASSSGVRNEQFF,TGTGCCACCAGTGCCTCCTCTAGCGGGGTTCGGAATGAGCAGTTCTTC
.,TRBJ2-5,TRBV20-1,.,CSARPTDLRLETQYF,TGCAGTGCTAGACCCACGGACCTTCGGCTGGAGACCCAGTACTTC
.,TRBJ1-5,TRBV12-3/TRBV12-4,.,CASSLPGGSQPQHF,TGTGCCAGCTCCCTCCCGGGGGGGAGTCAGCCCCAGCATTTT
TRBD2,TRBJ2-7,TRBV20-1,few,CSAPERGRIYEQYF,TGCAGTGCCCCCGAGCGGGGTCGAATTTACGAGCAGTACTTC
TRBD2,TRBJ2-1,TRBV20-1,.,CSASLLAGGVPYNEQFF,TGCAGTGCTAGTCTCCTAGCGGGGGGCGTCCCCTACAATGAGCAGTTCTTC
TRBD2,TRBJ2-1,TRBV4-1,few,CASSQEGLAHEQFF,TGCGCCAGCAGCCAAGAAGGACTAGCCCATGAGCAGTTCTTC
.,TRBJ2-7,TRBV12-3/TRBV12-4,few,CASSLMRGTYEQYF,TGTGCCAGCAGTTTAATGCGGGGTACCTACGAGCAGTACTTC
.,TRBJ1-1,TRBV5-1,few,CASSLPEMNTEAFF,TGCGCCAGCAGCTTGCCGGAGATGAACACTGAAGCTTTCTTT
TRBD1,TRBJ2-1,TRBV20-1,few,CSASKVGTGNEQFF,TGCAGTGCTAGCAAAGTGGGGACAGGCAATGAGCAGTTCTTC
.,TRBJ1-1,TRBV4-2,few,CASSQVEQGMNTEAFF,TGTGCCAGCAGCCAAGTCGAGCAGGGAATGAACACTGAAGCTTTCTTT
TRBD2,TRBJ2-7,TRBV15,.,CATSTLAGGFYEQYF,TGTGCCACCAGCACCCTAGCGGGAGGGTTCTACGAGCAGTACTTC
TRBD2,TRBJ2-1,TRBV12-3/TRBV12-4,few,CATNIAGYNEQFF,TGTGCCACCAATATAGCGGGGTACAATGAGCAGTTCTTC
.,TRBJ2-7,TRBV20-1,.,CSAMPPSYEQYF,TGCAGTGCCATGCCGCCCTCCTACGAGCAGTACTTC
.,TRBJ2-3,TRBV6-5,few,CASSSPAAADTQYF,TGTGCCAGCAGTTCGCCAGCGGCGGCGGATACGCAGTATTTT
.,TRBJ1-5,TRBV12-3/TRBV12-4,.,CASSDLNQPQHF,TGTGCCAGCAGTGATCTCAATCAGCCCCAGCATTTT